This T cell receptor (beta chain) was identified in a study of cytomegalovirus exposure and HLA in healthy donors. Use of 60 Vbeta and 13 Jbeta primers characterized the PCR. Authors' methods: Roughly 11 million shared chains were among roughly 81 million unique TCR beta chains counted in a later analysis. Only in-frame clones appear in the TCRdb table, and some are missing; sequencing was by immunoSEQ multiplex PCR. The V and J calls and clone size are taken from that table; D and trimming were inferred from the DNA. Of over 100,000 clones listed, 69% are singletons. By share of the sample, this clone is medium-sized. Its cognate antigen is unknown. Study results and limitations: Previous analysis showed most TCR beta V segments were productive about 87% or about 30% of the time. Presence/absence results assume similar sequencing depth per donor, which may not hold. There was a cluster of highly shared sequence variants that was likely a sequencing artifact.

V lost 2 bases, J lost 2 bases, and 12 bases stayed unmatched. CDR1 and CDR2 (germline): KGHSH, LQKENI. The CDR3 length is 17 residues. This TCR was sampled from a woman in her 70s in good health and CMV-seropositive. Sequencing was carried out using PBMCs. The rearrangement joins TRBV18 to TRBJ2-7; 7 bases match TRBD1. DNA of the CDR3: TGTGCCAGCTCACCAGGGACAGATGAACAACTTCCCTACGAGCAGTACTTC. Translating gives CASSPGTDEQLPYEQYF.